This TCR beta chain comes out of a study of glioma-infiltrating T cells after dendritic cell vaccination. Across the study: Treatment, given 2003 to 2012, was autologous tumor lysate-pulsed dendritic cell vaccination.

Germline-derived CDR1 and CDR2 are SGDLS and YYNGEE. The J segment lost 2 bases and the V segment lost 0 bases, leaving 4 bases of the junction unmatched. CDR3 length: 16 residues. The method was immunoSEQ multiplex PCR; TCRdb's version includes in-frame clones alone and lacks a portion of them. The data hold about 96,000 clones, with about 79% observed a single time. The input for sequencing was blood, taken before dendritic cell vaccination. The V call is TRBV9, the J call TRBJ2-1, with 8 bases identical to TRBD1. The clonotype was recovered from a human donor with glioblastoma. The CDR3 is CASSVGVTGAYNEQFF. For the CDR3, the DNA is TGTGCCAGCAGCGTAGGAGTGACAGGGGCCTACAATGAGCAGTTCTTC.